This T cell receptor beta chain emerged from a study of cytomegalovirus exposure and HLA in healthy donors. Study in general: In an earlier analysis, 90 million to 120 million unique TCR beta sequences were found from some 180 million T cells. Study-wide results and caveats: Solely CMV serostatus was available to characterize immune exposure. For most TCR beta V segments, an earlier analysis put the productive rate at about 87% or about 30% of the time.

The CDR3 has 16 residues. CDR1 is SGHDT and CDR2 is YYEEEE in the germline V gene. V dropped 2 bases and J dropped 7; count of bases not matched to a gene: 12. This cohort consisted of healthy bone marrow donors. In regard to this clone: What it recognizes is unknown.

The PCR contained 60 Vbeta and 13 Jbeta primers. The method was immunoSEQ multiplex PCR; TCRdb's version includes in-frame clones alone and lacks a portion of them. The sample holds about 120,000 clones, 60% to 80% seen once. This TCR came from a man aged 25 to 40 in good health and CMV-seronegative. The chain carries TRBV5-6 and TRBJ2-5, with 9 bases fitting TRBD2. What was sequenced was PBMCs. This CDR3 is CASSFFQRGAPGTQYF. The CDR3 DNA is TGTGCCAGCAGCTTTTTCCAGCGGGGGGCCCCTGGGACCCAGTACTTC.